Presented here are 5 T cell receptor beta chains from one specimen sequenced in a study of blood T cell repertoires in COVID-19. The table came from immunoSEQ multiplex PCR; TCRdb's copy has only in-frame clones and leaves some out. The sample consists of some 220,000 clones, about 79% of them appearing once. Sequencing input: peripheral blood. The receptors shown here come from a man over 45 with active or convalescent COVID-19.

J is TRBJ2-2 and V is TRBV4-3; D perhaps matches TRBD1 (5 bases). The CDR3 loop spans 16 amino acids. Germline V lookup: CDR1 LGHNA, CDR2 YSLEER. Trimming shortened V by 0 bases and J by 5 bases, and 13 bases separated the two germline ends. CDR3: CASSQDVAGRTGELFF. The CDR3 DNA is TGCGCCAGCAGCCAAGATGTGGCAGGGCGAACCGGGGAGCTGTTTTTT.

The chain carries TRBV7-8 and TRBJ1-1, with a tentative D call TRBD1 (5 bases). Germline CDR1 SGHVS, CDR2 FQNEAQ. The germline V and J ends were trimmed by 4 bases and 3 bases, with 15 bases remaining between them. There are 15 residues in the CDR3. The DNA of the CDR3 is TGTGCCAGCAGCTCCTCTGACAGCCCATACACTGAAGCTTTCTTT. Translated, it gives CASSSSDSPYTEAFF.

The chain joins TRBV7-2 to TRBJ2-1; 8 nucleotides agree with TRBD2. V gave up 2 bases and J gave up 2 bases; unmatched junction bases: 2. Germline values: CDR1 SGHTA, CDR2 FQGNSA. CDR3 length: 15 residues. The CDR3 nucleotides read TGTGCCAGCAGCTTACTCGGGGGGGCCTACAATGAGCAGTTCTTC. Its protein is CASSLLGGAYNEQFF.

The chain has TRBV12-2 and TRBJ2-1; TRBD2 was called by the table and not checked on the DNA. TRBV12-2 is a pseudogene segment. CDR3 size: 17 residues. This CDR3 reads CASRVELGLAGLHEQFF. CDR3 bases: TGTGCAAGTCGCGTAGAGCTGGGACTAGCGGGGCTCCATGAGCAGTTCTTC.

This clone came up once. The chain recombines TRBV5-6 with TRBJ1-2; D might be TRBD1 (5 bases). From germline, CDR1 is SGHDT and CDR2 YYEEEE. V shed 0 bases and J shed 4 bases, with 13 bases lying between them. The CDR3 contains 15 residues. CDR3 DNA sequence: TGTGCCAGCAGCTTGGGGGTCAGGGCTATCTATGGCTACACCTTC. It specifies CASSLGVRAIYGYTF.